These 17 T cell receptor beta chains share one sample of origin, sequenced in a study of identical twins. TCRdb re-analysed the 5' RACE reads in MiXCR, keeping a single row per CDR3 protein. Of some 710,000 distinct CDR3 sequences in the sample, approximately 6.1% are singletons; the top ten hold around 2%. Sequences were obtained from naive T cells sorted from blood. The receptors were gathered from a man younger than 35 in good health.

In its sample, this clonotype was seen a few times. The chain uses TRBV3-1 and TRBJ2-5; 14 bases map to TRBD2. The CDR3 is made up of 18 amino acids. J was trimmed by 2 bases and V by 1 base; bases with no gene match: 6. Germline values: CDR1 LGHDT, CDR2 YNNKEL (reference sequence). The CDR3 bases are TGTGCCAGCAGCCAAGGACTAGCGGGAGGGCCGTGGCAAGAGACCCAGTACTTC. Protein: CASSQGLAGGPWQETQYF.

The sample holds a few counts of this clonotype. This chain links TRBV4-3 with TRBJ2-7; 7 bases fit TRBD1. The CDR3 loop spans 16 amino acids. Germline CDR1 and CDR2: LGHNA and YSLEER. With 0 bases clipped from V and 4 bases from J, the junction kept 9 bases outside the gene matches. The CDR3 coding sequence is TGCGCCAGCAGCCAAGAGTTTGTGGGACAGTATTACGAGCAGTACTTC. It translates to CASSQEFVGQYYEQYF.

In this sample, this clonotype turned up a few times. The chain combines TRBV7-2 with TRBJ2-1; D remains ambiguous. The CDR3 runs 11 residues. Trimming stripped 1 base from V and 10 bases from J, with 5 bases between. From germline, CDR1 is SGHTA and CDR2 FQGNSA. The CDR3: CASSLGMEQFF. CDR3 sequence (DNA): TGTGCCAGCAGCTTAGGGATGGAGCAGTTCTTC.

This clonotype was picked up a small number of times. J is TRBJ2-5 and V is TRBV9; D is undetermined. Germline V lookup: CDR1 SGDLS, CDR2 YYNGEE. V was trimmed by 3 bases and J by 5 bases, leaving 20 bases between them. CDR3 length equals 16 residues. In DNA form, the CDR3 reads TGTGCCAGCAGCGCCAGTGGGTTCGGGCGAGCGGAGACCCAGTACTTC. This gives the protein CASSASGFGRAETQYF.

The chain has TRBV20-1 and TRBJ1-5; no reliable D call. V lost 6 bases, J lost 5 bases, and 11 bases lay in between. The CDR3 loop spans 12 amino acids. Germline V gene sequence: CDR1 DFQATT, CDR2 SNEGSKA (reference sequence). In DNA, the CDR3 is TGCAGTGCCCCTAACGAAGATCAGCCCCAGCATTTT. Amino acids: CSAPNEDQPQHF.

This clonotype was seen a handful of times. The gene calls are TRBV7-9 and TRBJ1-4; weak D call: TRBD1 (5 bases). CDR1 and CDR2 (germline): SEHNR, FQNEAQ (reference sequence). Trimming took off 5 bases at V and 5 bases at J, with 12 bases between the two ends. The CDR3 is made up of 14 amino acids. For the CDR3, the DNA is TGTGCCAGCAGCACCGGCGGGGGAAATGAAAAACTGTTTTTT. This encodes CASSTGGGNEKLFF.

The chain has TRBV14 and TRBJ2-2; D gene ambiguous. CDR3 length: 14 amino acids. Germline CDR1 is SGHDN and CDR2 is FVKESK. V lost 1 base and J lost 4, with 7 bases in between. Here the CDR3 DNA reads TGTGCCAGCAGCCAAGGGCGAATCACCGGGGAGCTGTTTTTT. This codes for CASSQGRITGELFF.

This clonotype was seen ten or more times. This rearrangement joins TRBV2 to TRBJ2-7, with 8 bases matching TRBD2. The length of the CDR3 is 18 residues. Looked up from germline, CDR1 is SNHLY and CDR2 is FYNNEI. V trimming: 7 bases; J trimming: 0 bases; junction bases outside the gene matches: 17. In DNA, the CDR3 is TGTGCCAGCATCTCGCCGAGGAGCGGGAGTAGGAACTCCTACGAGCAGTACTTC. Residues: CASISPRSGSRNSYEQYF.

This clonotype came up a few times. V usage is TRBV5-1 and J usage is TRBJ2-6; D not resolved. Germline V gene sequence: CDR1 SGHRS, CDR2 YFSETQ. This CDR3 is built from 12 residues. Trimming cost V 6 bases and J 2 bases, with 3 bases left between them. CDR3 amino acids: CASKAGANVLTF. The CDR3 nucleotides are TGCGCCAGCAAGGCTGGGGCCAACGTCCTGACTTTC.

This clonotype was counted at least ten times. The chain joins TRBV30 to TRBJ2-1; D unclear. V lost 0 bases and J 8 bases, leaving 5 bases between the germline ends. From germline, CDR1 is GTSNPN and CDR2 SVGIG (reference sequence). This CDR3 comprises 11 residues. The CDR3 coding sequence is TGTGCCTGGAGTGTAATGGATGAGCAGTTCTTC. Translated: CAWSVMDEQFF.

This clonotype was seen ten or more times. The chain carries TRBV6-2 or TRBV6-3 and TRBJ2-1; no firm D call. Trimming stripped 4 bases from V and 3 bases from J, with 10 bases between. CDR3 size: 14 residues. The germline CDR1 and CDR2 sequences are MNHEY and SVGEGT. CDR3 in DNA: TGTGCCAGCAGTTCTCCAACAAACTACAATGAGCAGTTCTTC. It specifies CASSSPTNYNEQFF.

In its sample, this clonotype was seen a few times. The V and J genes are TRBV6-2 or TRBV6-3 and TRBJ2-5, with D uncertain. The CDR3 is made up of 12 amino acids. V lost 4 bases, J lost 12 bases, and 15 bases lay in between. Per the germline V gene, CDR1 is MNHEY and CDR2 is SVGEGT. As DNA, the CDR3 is TGTGCCAGCAGTTCCGCGCCTGCTTCAGAGTACTTC. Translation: CASSSAPASEYF.

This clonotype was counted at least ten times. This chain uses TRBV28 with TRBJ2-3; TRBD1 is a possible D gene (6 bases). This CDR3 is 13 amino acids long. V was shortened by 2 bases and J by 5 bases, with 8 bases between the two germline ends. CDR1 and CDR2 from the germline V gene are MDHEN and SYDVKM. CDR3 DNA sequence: TGTGCCAGCAGTTTAGAACAGGGAGATACGCAGTATTTT. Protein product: CASSLEQGDTQYF.

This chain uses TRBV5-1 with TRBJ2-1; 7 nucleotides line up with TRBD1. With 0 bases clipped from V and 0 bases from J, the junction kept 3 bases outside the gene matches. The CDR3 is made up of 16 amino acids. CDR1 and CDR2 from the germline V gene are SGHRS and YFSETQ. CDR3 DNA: TGCGCCAGCAGCTTGGTCGGGACAGACTCCTACAATGAGCAGTTCTTC. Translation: CASSLVGTDSYNEQFF.

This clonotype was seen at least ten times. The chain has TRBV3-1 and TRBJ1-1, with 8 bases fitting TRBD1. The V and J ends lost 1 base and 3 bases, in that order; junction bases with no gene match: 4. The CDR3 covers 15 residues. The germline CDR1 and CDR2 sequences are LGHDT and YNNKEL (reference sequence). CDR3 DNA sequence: TGTGCCAGCAGCCAAGGAGCAGGGGGCTACACTGAAGCTTTCTTT. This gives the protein CASSQGAGGYTEAFF.

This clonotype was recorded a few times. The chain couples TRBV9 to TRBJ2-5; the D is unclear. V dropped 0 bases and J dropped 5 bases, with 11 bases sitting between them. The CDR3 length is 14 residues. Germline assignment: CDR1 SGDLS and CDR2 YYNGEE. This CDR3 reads CASSVGPRLETQYF. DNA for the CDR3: TGTGCCAGCAGCGTAGGCCCGCGACTGGAGACCCAGTACTTC.

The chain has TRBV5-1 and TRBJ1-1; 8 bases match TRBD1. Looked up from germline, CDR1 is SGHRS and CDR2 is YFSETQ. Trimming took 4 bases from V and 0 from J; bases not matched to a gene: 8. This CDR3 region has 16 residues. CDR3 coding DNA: TGCGCCAGCAGCCCCTACCCAGGGGGCATGAACACTGAAGCTTTCTTT. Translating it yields CASSPYPGGMNTEAFF. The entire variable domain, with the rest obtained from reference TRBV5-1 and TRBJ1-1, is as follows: KAGVTQTPRYLIKTRGQQVTLSCSPISGHRSVSWYQQTPGQGLQFLFEYFSETQRNKGNFPGRFSGRQFSNSRSEMNVSTLELGDSALYLCASSPYPGGMNTEAFFGQGTRLTVV.